This T cell receptor beta chain stems from a study of blood T cell repertoires in COVID-19. As for the study in general: Sources were T cells, B-cell-depleted T cells, or PBMCs; the material itself was cDNA or gDNA.

Assignment of participants to cohorts was predicated upon participant-reported clinical history. Germline-derived CDR1 and CDR2 are KGHDR and SFDVKD. This CDR3 is 15 amino acids long. J was trimmed by 3 bases and V by 10 bases; bases with no gene match: 11. Clones were read by immunoSEQ multiplex PCR, and TCRdb kept only the in-frame ones, dropping some. The sample lists roughly 180,000 clones, over 80% occurring once. This clone has just a few counts. The genes are TRBV24-1 and TRBJ2-1, with 7 bases lining up with TRBD2. The receptor's source is a woman in her sixties who had recovered from COVID-19. The specimen sequenced was PBMCs or T cells enriched from blood (not recorded which). The CDR3, as DNA: TGTGCCACTCAGGACGCGGGGGAGTTCTACAATGAGCAGTTCTTC. This sequence encodes CATQDAGEFYNEQFF.